Here is one T cell receptor beta chain with its context. Antigen: not known. The sample belongs to a study of post-analysis software for immune sequencing data. Regarding the study as a whole: Compared with controls, patients had more of about five TRBV segments, including TRBV5-6, TRBV5-1 and TRBV20-1.

Germline loops: CDR1 DFQATT, CDR2 SNEGSKA (reference sequence). The CDR3 loop spans 13 amino acids. V shed 6 bases and J shed 4 bases, with 15 bases lying between them. Incorporated into the TCR beta cDNA libraries were unique molecular identifiers, which served to reduce PCR and sequencing biases. From around 1 to 10 million T cells, 500,000 or so cDNA molecules were obtained. TCRdb passed the PCR reads through MiXCR, listing each CDR3 protein once. The table shows hundreds of thousands of distinct CDR3 sequences, with about 53% occurring only once. The V and J genes are TRBV20-1 and TRBJ2-5; TRBD1 or TRBD2 may be the D gene (5 bases each). The receptor comes from a girl aged 5-17 years with multiple sclerosis. The sequenced sample was blood. In nucleotides, the CDR3 is TGCAGTGCCTCCCGGGGCACCAGAGAGACCCAGTACTTC. Its protein is CSASRGTRETQYF.